This T cell receptor beta chain derives from a study of blood T cell repertoires in COVID-19 (dated by TCRdb to about 2020). Looking at the study overall: The collaborator samples originated in the United States, Italy and Spain and spanned the acute and convalescent phases of COVID-19. Where available, HLA class I and class II types were obtained from metadata supplied by the sample provider rather than from assay-based typing. Nearly every sample came with metadata listing a de-identified subject ID, COVID-19 status, age in years and sex. The prospective study material was composed of cDNA or gDNA derived from T cells, B-cell-depleted T cells, or PBMCs. The repertoires were released in a freely available public database meant as a resource for research on the immune response to SARS-CoV-2. The samples were drawn from two sources: the first 160 participants of the ongoing ImmuneRACE study, and 1,000 to 1,500 subjects contributed by 6 global collaborators. The dataset comprised deeply sampled blood TCRbeta repertoires from subjects exposed to, actively infected with, or recovered from COVID-19. Results the study describes overall, beyond this receptor: How much clinical and demographic metadata was included differed by source and by participant, and the metadata was provided uncurated.

Looking up the germline V gene yields CDR1 KGHSH and CDR2 LQKENI. From its cysteine to its phenylalanine, the CDR3 spans 15 amino acids. CDR3 DNA only is kept here, 45 bases in frame from base 1. V loses 6 bases, J loses 2 bases, and the germline ends lie 11 bases apart. Points on this clone: The antigen it binds to is not known. Base-call qualities are not available, and no considerably larger clone is one nucleotide away.

The immunoSEQ Assay, a bias-controlled multiplex PCR, was used to amplify TCRbeta CDR3 regions from genomic DNA. Regarding the original processing steps: The number of nucleated cells in each sample was estimated from the amplification of reference gene primers within the assay. To quantify the absolute abundance of each unique TCRbeta CDR3 rearrangement, sequence reads were collapsed and filtered. Productive Simpson clonality was computed per sample as the square root of Simpson's diversity index over productive rearrangements. The immuneACCESS repertoire file appears here via TCRdb, limited to in-frame rearrangements. These files lack a portion of the clones; in checked studies, under half of the deficit traces to unresolved V genes, and the cause of the others is not known. That table furnishes V, J and clone size, whereas the DNA furnished D and trimming. This sample comprises around 39,000 clones, 75% to 90% of them detected only once. The ten largest clones add up to about an eighth of the sample.

Collaborating institutions collected whole blood in K2EDTA tubes following their own protocols. For TCRbeta analysis, collaborators shipped samples as frozen whole blood, isolated PBMCs, or DNA extracted from either of those sample types. The chain is assembled from TRBV18 and TRBJ2-6, with TRBD2 tentatively as D gene (5 bases match). The clonotype was recovered from a woman in her sixties or seventies with acute or convalescent COVID-19. Material: peripheral blood. Here is the DNA: TGTGCCAGCTCCCCGGAGGAAGCTGGGGCCAACGTCCTGACTTTC. Translated, this is CASSPEEAGANVLTF.